The TCR beta chain described here comes from a study of identifying expanded T cells in peripheral blood. The data were produced by immunoSEQ multiplex PCR, yet TCRdb's version contains in-frame clones alone and is incomplete. The table lists 110,000 or so clones, around 89% of them singletons. The germline gives CDR1 SGHNT, CDR2 YYREEE (reference sequence). The V end lost 0 bases, the J end lost 1 base, and 15 bases lay between the germline ends. This CDR3 has 17 residues. The chain couples TRBV5-4 to TRBJ2-3, with D maybe TRBD2 (5 bases). The sequenced material came from blood. The sequence was obtained from a person between 18 and 75 years old in good health. The CDR3 region is CASSLGQLAGGTDTQYF. The CDR3 DNA follows: TGTGCCAGCAGCTTGGGCCAGCTGGCGGGTGGCACAGATACGCAGTATTTT.